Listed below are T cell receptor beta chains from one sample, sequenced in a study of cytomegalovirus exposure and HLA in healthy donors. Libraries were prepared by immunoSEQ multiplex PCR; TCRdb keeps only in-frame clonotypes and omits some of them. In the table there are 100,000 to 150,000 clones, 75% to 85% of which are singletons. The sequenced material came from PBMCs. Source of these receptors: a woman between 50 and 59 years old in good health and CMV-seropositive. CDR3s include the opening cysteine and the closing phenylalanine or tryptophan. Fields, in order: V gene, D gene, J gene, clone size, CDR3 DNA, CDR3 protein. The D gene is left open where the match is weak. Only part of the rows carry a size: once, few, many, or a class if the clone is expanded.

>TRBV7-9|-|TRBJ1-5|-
TGTGCCAGCAGCCCCGTCCAGGGGTCGGGTCAGCCCCAGCATTTT
CASSPVQGSGQPQHF
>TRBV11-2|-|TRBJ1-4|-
TGTGCCAGCAGCTATGGGAGCGGCGGAGGAGAAAAACTGTTTTTT
CASSYGSGGGEKLFF
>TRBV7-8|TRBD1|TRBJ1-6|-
TGTGCCAGCAGCTTTGCGACAGGGGTAAATTCACCCCTCCACTTT
CASSFATGVNSPLHF
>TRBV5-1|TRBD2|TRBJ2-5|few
TGCGCCAGCAGCCTTCGACTAGCGGGAGAGGAGACCCAGTACTTC
CASSLRLAGEETQYF
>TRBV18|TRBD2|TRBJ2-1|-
TGTGCCAGCTCACCCGCAACTAGCGGGGGGGCCAACAATGAGCAGTTCTTC
CASSPATSGGANNEQFF
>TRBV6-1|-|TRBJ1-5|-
TGTGCCAGCAGTGCCTCAGGAAGTTATCAGCCCCAGCATTTT
CASSASGSYQPQHF
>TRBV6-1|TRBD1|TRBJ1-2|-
TGTGCCAGCAGACAGGGGGCTCTTGGCTACACCTTC
CASRQGALGYTF
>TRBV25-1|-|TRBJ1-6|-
TGTGCCAGCAGTGGAATACAGGGTTGGCCTATTAATTCACCCCTCCACTTT
CASSGIQGWPINSPLHF
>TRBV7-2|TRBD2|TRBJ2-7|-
TGTGCCAGCAGCATCCTAGCGGGGACGACCTACGAGCAGTACTTC
CASSILAGTTYEQYF
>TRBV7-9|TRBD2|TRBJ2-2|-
TGTGCCAGCAGCCACAGGACTAGCGGGAGGAGCACCGGGGAGCTGTTTTTT
CASSHRTSGRSTGELFF
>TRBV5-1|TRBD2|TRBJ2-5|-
TGCGCCAGCAGGTCCGGCGGGGGGAGGGAGACCCAGTACTTC
CASRSGGGRETQYF
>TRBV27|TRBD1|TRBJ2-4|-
TGTGCCAGCAGTTTCACGACAGGGGGCGGGTCCAAAAACATTCAGTACTTC
CASSFTTGGGSKNIQYF
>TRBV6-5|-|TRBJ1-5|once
TGTGCCAGCAGTTACTCGAGGGCAGGGGATCAGCCCCAGCATTTT
CASSYSRAGDQPQHF
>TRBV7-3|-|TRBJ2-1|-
TGTGCCAGCAGCTCAGGTTCTAGCCATAATGAGCAGTTCTTC
CASSSGSSHNEQFF
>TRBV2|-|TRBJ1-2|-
TGTGCCAGCAGTGATTGGGGGGGATCGCGGTCTGGCTACACCTTC
CASSDWGGSRSGYTF
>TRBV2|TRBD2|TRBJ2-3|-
TGTGCCAGCACTAGCGGGGGCATTGATACGCAGTATTTT
CASTSGGIDTQYF
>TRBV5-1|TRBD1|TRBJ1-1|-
TGCGCCAGCAGCCCGTGGACAGGGAAGAACACTGAAGCTTTCTTT
CASSPWTGKNTEAFF
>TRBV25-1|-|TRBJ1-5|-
TGTGCCAGCACCCCTCGGGGGGTAGATCAGCCCCAGCATTTT
CASTPRGVDQPQHF
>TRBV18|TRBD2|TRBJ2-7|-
TGTGCCAGCTCACCAGGACGGGAGGGCCGTAGGTACTTC
CASSPGREGRRYF
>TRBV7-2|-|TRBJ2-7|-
TGTGCCAGCAGCTTGAAGCCCCCGGGGGACAGTCCCTACGAGCAGTACTTC
CASSLKPPGDSPYEQYF
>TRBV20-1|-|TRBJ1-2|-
TGCAGTGTTCAGGGTGATGGCTACACCTTC
CSVQGDGYTF
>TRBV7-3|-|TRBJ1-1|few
TGTGCCAGCTCCACCCAGATGAACACTGAAGCTTTCTTT
CASSTQMNTEAFF
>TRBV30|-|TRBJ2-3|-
TGTGCCTGGAGTGTCCTGGGGGAGGGCACAGATACGCAGTATTTT
CAWSVLGEGTDTQYF
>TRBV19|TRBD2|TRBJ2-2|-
TGTGCCAGTACCCCTACTCTAGCGGTGGTGTCCGGGGAGCTGTTTTTT
CASTPTLAVVSGELFF
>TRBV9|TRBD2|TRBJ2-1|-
TGTGCCAGCAGCGTAGGGGGGGGTAGCGGCCTTGAGCAGTTCTTC
CASSVGGGSGLEQFF
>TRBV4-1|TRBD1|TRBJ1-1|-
TGCGCCAGCAGCCACCCCAGGGGGCTTATCACTGAAGCTTTCTTT
CASSHPRGLITEAFF
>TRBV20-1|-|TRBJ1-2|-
TGCAGTGCTAGCAGGAACTATGGCTACACCTTC
CSASRNYGYTF
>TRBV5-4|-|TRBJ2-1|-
TGTGCCAGCAGCCCCCCGGGTCGGAGAGGGGGCAATGAGCAGTTCTTC
CASSPPGRRGGNEQFF